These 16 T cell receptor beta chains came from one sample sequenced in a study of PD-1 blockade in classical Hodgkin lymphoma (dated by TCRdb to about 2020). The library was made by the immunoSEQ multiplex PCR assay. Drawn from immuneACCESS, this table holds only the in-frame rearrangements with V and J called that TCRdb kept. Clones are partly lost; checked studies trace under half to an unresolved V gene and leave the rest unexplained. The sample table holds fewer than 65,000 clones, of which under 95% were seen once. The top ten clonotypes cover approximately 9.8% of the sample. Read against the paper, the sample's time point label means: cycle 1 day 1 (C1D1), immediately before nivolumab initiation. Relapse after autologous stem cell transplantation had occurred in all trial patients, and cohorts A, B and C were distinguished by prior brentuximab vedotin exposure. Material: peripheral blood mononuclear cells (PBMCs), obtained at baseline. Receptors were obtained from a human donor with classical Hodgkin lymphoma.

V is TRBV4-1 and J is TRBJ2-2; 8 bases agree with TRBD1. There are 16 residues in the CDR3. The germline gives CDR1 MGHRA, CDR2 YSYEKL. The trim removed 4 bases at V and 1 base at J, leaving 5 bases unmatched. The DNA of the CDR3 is TGCGCCAGCAGCCCTTGGACAGGGAAGAACACCGGGGAGCTGTTTTTT. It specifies CASSPWTGKNTGELFF.

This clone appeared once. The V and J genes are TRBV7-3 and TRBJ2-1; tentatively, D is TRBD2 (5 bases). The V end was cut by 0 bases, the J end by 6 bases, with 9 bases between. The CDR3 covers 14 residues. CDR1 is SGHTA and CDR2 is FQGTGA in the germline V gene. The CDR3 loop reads CASSLTSSLNEQFF. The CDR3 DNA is TGTGCCAGCAGCTTAACCTCTAGCCTCAATGAGCAGTTCTTC.

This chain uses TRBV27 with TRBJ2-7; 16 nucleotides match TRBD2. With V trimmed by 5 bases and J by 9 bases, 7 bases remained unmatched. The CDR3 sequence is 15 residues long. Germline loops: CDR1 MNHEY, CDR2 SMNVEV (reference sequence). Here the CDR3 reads CASSPGTSGRGVQYF. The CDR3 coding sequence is TGTGCCAGCAGTCCAGGGACTAGCGGGAGGGGGGTGCAGTACTTC.

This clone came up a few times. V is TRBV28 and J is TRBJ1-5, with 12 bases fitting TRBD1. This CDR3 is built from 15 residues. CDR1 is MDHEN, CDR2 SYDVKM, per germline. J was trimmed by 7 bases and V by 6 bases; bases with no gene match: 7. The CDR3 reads CASRGGQGAVQPQHF. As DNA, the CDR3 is TGTGCCAGCAGAGGGGGACAGGGGGCTGTCCAGCCCCAGCATTTT.

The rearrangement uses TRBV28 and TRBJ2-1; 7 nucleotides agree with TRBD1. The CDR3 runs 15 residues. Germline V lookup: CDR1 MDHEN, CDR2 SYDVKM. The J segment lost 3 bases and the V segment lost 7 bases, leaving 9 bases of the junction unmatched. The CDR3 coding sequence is TGTGCCAGCACCCTCGACAGGGTGAGCTACAATGAGCAGTTCTTC. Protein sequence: CASTLDRVSYNEQFF.

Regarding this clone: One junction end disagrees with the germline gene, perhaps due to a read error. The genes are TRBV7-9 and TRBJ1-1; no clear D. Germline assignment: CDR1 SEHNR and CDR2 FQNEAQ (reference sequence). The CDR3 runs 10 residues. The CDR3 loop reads CASSLRAAAF. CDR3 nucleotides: TGTGCCAGCAGCTTAAGGGCAGCTGCTTTT.

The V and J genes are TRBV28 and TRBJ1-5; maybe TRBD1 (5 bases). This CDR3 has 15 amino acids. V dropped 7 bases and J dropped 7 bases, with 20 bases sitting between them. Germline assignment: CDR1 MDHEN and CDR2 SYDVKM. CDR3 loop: CASTTQGRAVQPQHF. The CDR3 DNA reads TGTGCCAGCACCACCCAGGGCAGGGCTGTACAGCCCCAGCATTTT.

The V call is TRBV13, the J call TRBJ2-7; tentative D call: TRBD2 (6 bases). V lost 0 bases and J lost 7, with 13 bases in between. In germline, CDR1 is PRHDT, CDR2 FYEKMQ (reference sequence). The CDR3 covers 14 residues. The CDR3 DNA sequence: TGTGCCAGCAGCTTAGGCCGGGGGTCTCGGGAGCAGTACTTC. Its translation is CASSLGRGSREQYF.

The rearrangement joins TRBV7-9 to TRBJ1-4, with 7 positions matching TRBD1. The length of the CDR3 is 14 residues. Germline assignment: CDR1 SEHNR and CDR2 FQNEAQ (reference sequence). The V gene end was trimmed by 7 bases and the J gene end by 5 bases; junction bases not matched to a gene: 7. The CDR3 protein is CASMPGQSNEKLFF. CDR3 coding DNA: TGTGCCAGCATGCCGGGACAGTCCAATGAAAAACTGTTTTTT.

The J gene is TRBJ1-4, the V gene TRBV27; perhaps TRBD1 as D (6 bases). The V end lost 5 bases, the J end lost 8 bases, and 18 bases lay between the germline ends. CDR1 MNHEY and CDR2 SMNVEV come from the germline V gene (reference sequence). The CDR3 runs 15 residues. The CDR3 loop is CASSPRPGHDEKLFF. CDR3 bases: TGTGCCAGCAGTCCCCGACCGGGACACGACGAAAAACTGTTTTTT. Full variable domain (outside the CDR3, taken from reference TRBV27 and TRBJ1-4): EAQVTQNPRYLITVTGKKLTVTCSQNMNHEYMSWYRQDPGLGLRQIYYSMNVEVTDKGDVPEGYKVSRKEKRNFPLILESPSPNQTSLYFCASSPRPGHDEKLFFGSGTQLSVL.

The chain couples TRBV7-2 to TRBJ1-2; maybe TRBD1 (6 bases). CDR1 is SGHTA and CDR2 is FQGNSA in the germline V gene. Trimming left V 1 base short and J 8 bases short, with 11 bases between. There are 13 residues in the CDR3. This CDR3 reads CASSLVRQEGYTF. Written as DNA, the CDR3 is TGTGCCAGCAGCTTAGTCCGACAGGAAGGCTACACCTTC.

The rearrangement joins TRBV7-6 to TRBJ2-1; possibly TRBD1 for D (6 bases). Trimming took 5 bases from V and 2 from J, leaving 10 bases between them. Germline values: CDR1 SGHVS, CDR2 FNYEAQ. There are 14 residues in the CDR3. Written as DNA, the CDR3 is TGTGCCAGCAGCCCCCGGGACACCTACAATGAGCAGTTCTTC. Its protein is CASSPRDTYNEQFF.

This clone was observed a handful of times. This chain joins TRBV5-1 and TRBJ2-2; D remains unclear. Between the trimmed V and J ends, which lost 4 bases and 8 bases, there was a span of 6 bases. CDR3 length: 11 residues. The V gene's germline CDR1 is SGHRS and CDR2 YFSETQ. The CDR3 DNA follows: TGCGCCAGCAGCATGCAAGGGGAGCTGTTTTTT. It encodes CASSMQGELFF.

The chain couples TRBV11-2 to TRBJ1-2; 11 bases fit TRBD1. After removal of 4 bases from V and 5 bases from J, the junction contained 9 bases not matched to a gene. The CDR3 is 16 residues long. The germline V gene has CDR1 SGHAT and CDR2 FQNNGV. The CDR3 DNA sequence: TGTGCCAGCAGCTCCGCCGGGACAGGGGGAATATATGGCTACACCTTC. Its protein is CASSSAGTGGIYGYTF. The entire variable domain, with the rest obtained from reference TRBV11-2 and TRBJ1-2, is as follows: EAGVAQSPRYKIIEKRQSVAFWCNPISGHATLYWYQQILGQGPKLLIQFQNNGVVDDSQLPKDRFSAERLKGVDSTLKIQPAKLEDSAVYLCASSSAGTGGIYGYTFGSGTRLTVV.

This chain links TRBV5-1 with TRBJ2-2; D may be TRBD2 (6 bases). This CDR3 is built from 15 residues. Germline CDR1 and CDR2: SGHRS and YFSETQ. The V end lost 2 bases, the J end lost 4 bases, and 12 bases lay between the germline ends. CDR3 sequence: CASSFPTEGTGELFF. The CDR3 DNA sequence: TGCGCCAGCAGCTTTCCCACGGAGGGCACCGGGGAGCTGTTTTTT.

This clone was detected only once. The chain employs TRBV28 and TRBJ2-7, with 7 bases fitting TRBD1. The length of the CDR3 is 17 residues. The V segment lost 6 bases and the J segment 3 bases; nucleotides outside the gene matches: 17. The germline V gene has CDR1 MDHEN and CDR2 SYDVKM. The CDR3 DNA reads TGTGCCAGCAGCTCTACAGGGGTGGCTACAAGCGGCTACGAGCAGTACTTC. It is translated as CASSSTGVATSGYEQYF.